This entry describes one TCR beta chain. The entry originates in a study of shared clonotypes between healthy human individuals. Sequencing used immunoSEQ multiplex PCR; TCRdb keeps in-frame clones, though not all of them. The sample has approximately 2.1 million clones; 85% to 95% are singletons. The sequenced sample consisted of naive CD4+ T cells from PBMCs. Subset given: CD45RA+ positively selected. The receptor was isolated from a man aged 18 to 30 in good health. Some clones in this sample may be carry-over from other donors' samples.

The CDR3 loop reads CASSRLAGARELFF. The CDR3 DNA follows: TGTGCCAGCAGCCGACTAGCGGGAGCCCGGGAGCTGTTTTTT. This chain connects TRBV14 to TRBJ2-2, with TRBD2 matching 12 bases. The CDR3 runs to 14 residues. Germline-derived CDR1 and CDR2 are SGHDN and FVKESK. Unmatched junction bases numbered 3, after V lost 4 bases and J lost 9 bases.